The next 8 T cell receptor beta chains were all read from a single sample in a study of cytomegalovirus exposure and HLA in healthy donors. It was with 60 Vbeta and 13 Jbeta primers that the PCR ran. The repertoire was sequenced with immunoSEQ multiplex PCR; TCRdb's copy has only in-frame clones and lacks some. The sample contains approximately 180,000 clones, more than 75% of which appear only once. Sequencing input: PBMCs. Every receptor here comes from a woman between 45 and 65 years old in good health and CMV-seronegative.

This chain links TRBV25-1 with TRBJ1-2, with 7 bases matching TRBD1. Germline CDR1 is MGHDK and CDR2 is SYGVNS. The junction had 7 bases not matched to a gene; V was cut back by 5 bases and J by 4 bases. The CDR3 is made up of 14 amino acids. CDR3 bases: TGTGCCAGCAGTTCCGCACAGGGGCCCTATGGCTACACCTTC. Protein product: CASSSAQGPYGYTF.

V usage is TRBV14 and J usage is TRBJ2-3; 11 bases are a match to TRBD2. Germline loops: CDR1 SGHDN, CDR2 FVKESK. The CDR3 has 15 residues. Germline trimming cut 4 bases from V and 5 bases from J; bases unmatched to any gene: 5. The chain's CDR3 is CASSRTSGGVDTQYF. CDR3 coding DNA: TGTGCCAGCAGCCGCACTAGCGGGGGAGTAGATACGCAGTATTTT.

This clone has a single count. The V gene is TRBV10-2, the J gene TRBJ2-1; perhaps TRBD2 as D (5 bases). Germline CDR1 and CDR2: WSHSY and SAAADI. Deletions cut 4 bases from V and 6 bases from J, with 10 bases between. The CDR3 is 13 amino acids. CDR3 residues: CASSGPGSNEQFF. The CDR3 region has the DNA TGCGCCAGCAGTGGGCCGGGAAGCAATGAGCAGTTCTTC.

This CDR3 reads CASGQGAGGYTF. CDR3 nucleotides: TGTGCCAGCGGGCAGGGGGCGGGAGGCTACACCTTC. This chain connects TRBV19 to TRBJ1-2, with 8 bases matching TRBD1. Unmatched junction bases numbered 8, after V lost 9 bases and J lost 8 bases. The CDR3 extends over 12 amino acids. Germline values: CDR1 LNHDA, CDR2 SQIVND (reference sequence).

This clone has only one observation. This chain links TRBV28 with TRBJ1-3; maybe TRBD1 (6 bases). The CDR3 extends over 15 amino acids. Germline CDR1 reads MDHEN; CDR2 reads SYDVKM. V was trimmed by 6 bases and J by 2 bases, leaving 14 bases between them. This chain's CDR3 is CASRTQGRAGNTIYF. CDR3 DNA sequence: TGTGCCAGCAGGACACAGGGTAGGGCTGGAAACACCATATATTTT.

This clone turned up a few times. This chain joins TRBV4-1 and TRBJ1-1; D uncertain. V was pared by 1 base and J by 5 bases, with 8 bases between. This CDR3 is 13 amino acids long. Germline-derived CDR1 and CDR2 are MGHRA and YSYEKL. CDR3: CASSQVFKTEAFF. CDR3 sequence (DNA): TGCGCCAGCAGCCAAGTTTTCAAAACTGAAGCTTTCTTT.

The V call is TRBV7-9, the J call TRBJ2-7, with 7 bases fitting TRBD2. Germline lookup yields CDR1 SEHNR and CDR2 FQNEAQ (reference sequence). The V segment lost 4 bases and the J segment 0 bases; nucleotides outside the gene matches: 15. The CDR3 is 18 residues long. The CDR3, as DNA: TGTGCCAGCAGCTCTTCCGGGCGGGGGAGCTCCCCCTCCTACGAGCAGTACTTC. Translated: CASSSSGRGSSPSYEQYF.

This chain joins TRBV28 and TRBJ2-4; D possibly corresponds to TRBD2 (5 bases). Between the trimmed V and J ends, which lost 7 bases and 1 base, there was a span of 17 bases. The CDR3 is 16 amino acids. Per the germline V gene, CDR1 is MDHEN and CDR2 is SYDVKM. CDR3 sequence reads: CASTPGLAWAKNIQYF. CDR3 nucleotide sequence: TGTGCCAGCACCCCCGGGCTAGCATGGGCCAAAAACATTCAGTACTTC.